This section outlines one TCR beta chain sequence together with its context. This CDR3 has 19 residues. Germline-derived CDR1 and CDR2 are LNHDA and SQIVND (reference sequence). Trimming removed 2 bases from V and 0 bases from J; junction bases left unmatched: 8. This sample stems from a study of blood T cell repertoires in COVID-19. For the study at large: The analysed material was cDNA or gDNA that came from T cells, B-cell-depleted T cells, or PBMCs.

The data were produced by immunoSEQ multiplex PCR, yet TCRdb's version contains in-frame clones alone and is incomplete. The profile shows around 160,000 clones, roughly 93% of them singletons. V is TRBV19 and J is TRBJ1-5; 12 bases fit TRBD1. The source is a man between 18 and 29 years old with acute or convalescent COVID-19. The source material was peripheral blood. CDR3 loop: CASSIPFRDRGRSNQPQHF. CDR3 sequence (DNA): TGTGCCAGTAGTATACCATTCCGGGACAGGGGGCGTAGCAATCAGCCCCAGCATTTT.